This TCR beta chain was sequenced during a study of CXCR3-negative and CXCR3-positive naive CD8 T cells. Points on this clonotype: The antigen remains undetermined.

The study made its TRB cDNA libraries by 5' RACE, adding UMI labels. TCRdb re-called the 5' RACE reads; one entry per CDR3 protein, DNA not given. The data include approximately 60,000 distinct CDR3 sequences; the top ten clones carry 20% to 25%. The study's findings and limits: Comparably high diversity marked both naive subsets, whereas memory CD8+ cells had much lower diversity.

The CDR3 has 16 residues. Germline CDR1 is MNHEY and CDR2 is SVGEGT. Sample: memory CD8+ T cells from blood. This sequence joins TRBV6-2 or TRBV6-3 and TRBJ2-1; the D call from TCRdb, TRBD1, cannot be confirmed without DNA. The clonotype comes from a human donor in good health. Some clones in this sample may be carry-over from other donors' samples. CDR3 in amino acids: CASSLIAEPPYNEQFF.